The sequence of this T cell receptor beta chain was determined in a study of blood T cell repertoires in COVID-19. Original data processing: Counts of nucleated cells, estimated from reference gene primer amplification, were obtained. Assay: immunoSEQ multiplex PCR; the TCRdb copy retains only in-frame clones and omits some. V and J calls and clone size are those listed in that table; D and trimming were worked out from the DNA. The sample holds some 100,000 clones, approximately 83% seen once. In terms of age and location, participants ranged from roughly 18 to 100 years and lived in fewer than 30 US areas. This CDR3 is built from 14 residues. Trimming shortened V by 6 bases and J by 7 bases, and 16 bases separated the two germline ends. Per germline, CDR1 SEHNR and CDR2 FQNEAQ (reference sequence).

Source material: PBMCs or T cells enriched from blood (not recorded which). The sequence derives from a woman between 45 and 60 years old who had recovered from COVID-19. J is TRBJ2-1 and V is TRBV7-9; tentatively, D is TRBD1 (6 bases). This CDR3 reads CASSSGTRLNEQFF. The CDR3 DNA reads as TGTGCCAGCAGTTCCGGGACAAGGCTGAATGAGCAGTTCTTC. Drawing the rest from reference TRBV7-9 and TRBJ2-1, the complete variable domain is DTGVSQNPRHKITKRGQNVTFRCDPISEHNRLYWYRQTLGQGPEFLTYFQNEAQLEKSRLLSDRFSAERPKGSFSTLEIQRTEQGDSAMYLCASSSGTRLNEQFFGPGTRLTVL.